This TCR beta chain was captured in a study of blood T cell repertoires in COVID-19. Overall study context: Sites across the United States, Italy and Spain contributed samples from acute and convalescent COVID-19.

This CDR3 has 13 residues. V shed 5 bases and J shed 1 base, with 8 bases lying between them. Germline CDR1 and CDR2: SGHNT and YENEEA. Produced via immunoSEQ multiplex PCR; TCRdb's table is partial and in-frame only. Of roughly 420,000 clones listed, 70% to 90% were seen once; the top ten hold 0.9% to 1%. Sequenced input: PBMCs or T cells enriched from blood (not recorded which). The V and J genes are TRBV11-3 and TRBJ1-1; no reliable D call. This sequence was found in a woman between 25 and 40 years old with acute COVID-19. The CDR3 region is CASSVEANTEAFF. In DNA, the CDR3 is TGTGCCAGCAGCGTTGAAGCGAACACTGAAGCTTTCTTT.